What follows are 13 T cell receptor beta chains derived from one specimen sequenced in a study of molecular identifiers for immune sequencing clone quantification. TCRdb re-called the PCR reads through MiXCR, storing one row per CDR3 protein. The sample yields around 6,000 distinct CDR3 sequences, about 15% seen once. The sample taken for sequencing was naive CD8+ T cells from blood, with Jurkat cell RNA spiked in. The subset is: FACS-sorted CD8+CD4-CCR7+CD45RA+ naive T cells. Receptors originate from a human donor in good health. Some libraries in this study had Jurkat cell RNA spiked in.

This clonotype rates as medium-sized. The rearrangement links TRBV27 to TRBJ2-7; possible D gene TRBD2, 6 bases. This CDR3 is 14 amino acids long. The V gene lost 2 bases and the J gene lost 5 bases, with 13 bases spanning the gap. CDR1 is MNHEY, CDR2 SMNVEV, per germline (reference sequence). The CDR3 DNA sequence: TGTGCCAGCAGTTTAGAGACGGGGGTGAACGAGCAGTACTTC. It specifies CASSLETGVNEQYF.

This clonotype is labeled as medium-sized. This rearrangement joins TRBV6-2 or TRBV6-3 to TRBJ1-1; D not resolved. V was clipped by 2 bases and J by 4 bases, with 14 bases between them. This CDR3 is 15 amino acids long. From germline, CDR1 is MNHEY and CDR2 SVGEGT. CDR3 in DNA: TGTGCCAGCAGTTACAATTCGAAGGGCGGCACTGAAGCTTTCTTT. This translates into CASSYNSKGGTEAFF.

This clonotype is judged medium-sized. The V gene is TRBV6-2 or TRBV6-3, the J gene TRBJ2-5, with a weak D call TRBD2 (5 bases). Germline loops: CDR1 MNHEY, CDR2 SVGEGT. The V and J ends lost 0 bases and 2 bases respectively, with 7 bases between them. The CDR3 consists of 14 residues. CDR3 nucleotide sequence: TGTGCCAGCAGTTACTCCAGCGGACAAGAGACCCAGTACTTC. The encoded protein is CASSYSSGQETQYF.

This clonotype was counted at least ten times. V and J are TRBV24-1 and TRBJ1-1; D gene uncertain. Trimming left V 5 bases short and J 3 bases short, with 6 bases between. The CDR3 has 12 amino acids. Looked up from germline, CDR1 is KGHDR and CDR2 is SFDVKD. The CDR3 loop reads CATSAADTEAFF. CDR3 in DNA: TGTGCCACCAGTGCGGCAGACACTGAAGCTTTCTTT.

To note about this clonotype: With a much larger clone just one base away, this may be a read error. The chain joins TRBV12-3 or TRBV12-4 to TRBJ2-4; D unresolved. V lost 3 bases to trimming and J lost 3 bases, with 3 bases between them. The CDR3 is 12 amino acids. The CDR3 DNA follows: TGTGCCAGCAGTTTGCTCAAAAACATTCAGTACTTC. As protein: CASSLLKNIQYF.

This clonotype rates as medium-sized. This sequence joins TRBV20-1 and TRBJ2-7; 8 bases map to TRBD2. CDR1 is DFQATT and CDR2 is SNEGSKA in the germline V gene (reference sequence). V lost 0 bases, J lost 0 bases, and 7 bases stayed unmatched. The CDR3 contains 16 residues. CDR3 coding DNA: TGCAGTGCTAGAGAGTTAGCGGGGCTGTACTCCTACGAGCAGTACTTC. It translates to CSARELAGLYSYEQYF.

By share, this clonotype counts as medium-sized. V is TRBV28 and J is TRBJ2-7, with no clear D. Germline CDR1 reads MDHEN; CDR2 reads SYDVKM. The CDR3 extends over 15 amino acids. V was clipped by 3 bases and J by 6 bases, with 18 bases between them. The CDR3 loop is CASSLSTFLRSEQYF. CDR3 sequence (DNA): TGTGCCAGCAGTTTGAGCACATTCCTTAGGTCCGAGCAGTACTTC. Looking up the rest from reference TRBV28 and TRBJ2-7 gives the full variable domain: DVKVTQSSRYLVKRTGEKVFLECVQDMDHENMFWYRQDPGLGLRLIYFSYDVKMKEKGDIPEGYSVSREKKERFSLILESASTNQTSMYLCASSLSTFLRSEQYFGPGTRLTVT.

Only a few counts were recorded for this clonotype. One junction end does not reproduce the germline sequence, and a read error may be involved. This chain joins TRBV28 and TRBJ2-7; no clear D gene. The V gene's germline CDR1 is MDHEN and CDR2 SYDVKM. The CDR3 extends over 13 amino acids. The CDR3 protein is CAGSLSSVYEQYF. CDR3 nucleotides: TGTGCCGGCAGCCTTTCCAGTGTCTACGAGCAGTACTTC.

This clonotype was seen many times. The V gene is TRBV19, the J gene TRBJ1-2; 7 nucleotides match TRBD1. Germline V lookup: CDR1 LNHDA, CDR2 SQIVND (reference sequence). Trimming took 7 bases from V and 3 from J; bases not matched to a gene: 14. The CDR3 loop spans 16 amino acids. The CDR3 reads CASKTEGATMDYGYTF. The CDR3 region has the DNA TGTGCCAGTAAAACAGAGGGGGCTACCATGGACTATGGCTACACCTTC.

This clonotype showed up many times. The chain links TRBV27 to TRBJ2-1; D remains unclear. Trimming cost V 3 bases and J 2 bases, with 14 bases left between them. This CDR3 is built from 16 residues. Germline V CDR1 and CDR2: MNHEY, SMNVEV (reference sequence). The CDR3 is CASSLYGAETYNEQFF. The CDR3 DNA reads as TGTGCCAGCAGTTTGTATGGCGCCGAGACCTACAATGAGCAGTTCTTC.

In this sample, this clonotype is medium-sized. This chain connects TRBV27 to TRBJ1-4; the match to TRBD1 covers 8 bases. The CDR3 spans 15 residues. Germline lookup yields CDR1 MNHEY and CDR2 SMNVEV (reference sequence). The trim removed 5 bases at V and 7 bases at J, leaving 9 bases unmatched. The CDR3 DNA is TGTGCCAGCAGTACCCAGGGGGCGTGGAGTGAAAAACTGTTTTTT. It is translated as CASSTQGAWSEKLFF.

By sample fraction, this clonotype is medium-sized. The J gene is TRBJ2-6, the V gene TRBV27; D uncertain. The CDR3 is 17 residues long. Looked up from germline, CDR1 is MNHEY and CDR2 is SMNVEV (reference sequence). V lost 5 bases to trimming and J lost 4 bases, with 18 bases between them. CDR3 sequence reads: CASSGWANTAGANVLTF. The CDR3 DNA follows: TGTGCCAGCAGTGGATGGGCCAACACTGCCGGGGCCAACGTCCTGACTTTC.

This clonotype is medium-sized. V gene TRBV3-1 combines with J gene TRBJ1-3; unclear D gene. Trimming removed 4 bases at V and 0 bases at J, with 13 bases between. The CDR3 runs to 16 residues. CDR1 and CDR2 (germline): LGHDT, YNNKEL (reference sequence). The CDR3 nucleotides read TGTGCCAGCAGCCCCACCGACGGGTACTCTGGAAACACCATATATTTT. Protein product: CASSPTDGYSGNTIYF.